The source of this T cell receptor (beta chain) is a study of shared clonotypes between healthy human individuals. The CDR3 covers 13 residues. Germline values: CDR1 MNHEY, CDR2 SVGAGI. Trimming removed 8 bases at V and 9 bases at J, with 17 bases between. Unsorted samples used some 90 million PBMCs for genomic DNA. Replicate PCRs run on unsorted PBMC used around 0.3 ug DNA, which was about 30,000 T cell genomes. Authors' processing steps: With immunoSEQ giving junction-only sequences and no quality scores, filtering differed. Sequenced by immunoSEQ multiplex PCR; TCRdb stores in-frame clones only, minus some. From that table come the V and J calls and clone size; the DNA was used to work out D and trimming. The sample consists of under 600,000 clones, roughly 85% of them appearing once.

Specimen: PBMCs. This TCR came from a woman in her thirties or forties in good health. Some clones in this sample may be carry-over from other donors' samples. V is TRBV6-5 and J is TRBJ1-5; D not resolved. The chain's CDR3 is CASRPRSVGPQHF. In nucleotides, the CDR3 is TGTGCCAGCCGCCCAAGGAGCGTGGGGCCCCAGCATTTT.